The 14 T cell receptor beta chains below come from one sample, sequenced in a study of T cells in Graves' hyperthyroidism and ophthalmopathy. The source material, RNA transcripts, was used to amplify TCR beta CDR3 regions. The study used the HTBI primer set for a first-round RT-PCR of the TCR CDR3. TCRdb used MiXCR to reprocess the multiplex PCR reads, holding one entry per CDR3 protein. The profile covers under 350,000 distinct CDR3 sequences, with under 30% appearing a single time and about 30% taken by the ten largest. The sample was blood. These TCRs come from a man in his forties with Graves' hyperthyroidism that later progressed to Graves' ophthalmopathy.

The DNA for the CDR3 is TGTGCCAGCAGCCCATGGACAGAGCAAGAGACCCAGTACTTC. This encodes CASSPWTEQETQYF. V gene TRBV7-9 combines with J gene TRBJ2-5; possibly TRBD1 for D (6 bases). V lost 5 bases, J lost 2 bases, and 12 bases lay in between. This CDR3 comprises 14 residues. Germline V gives CDR1 SEHNR, CDR2 FQNEAQ (reference sequence).

This clonotype was detected a few times. V and J are TRBV12-3 or TRBV12-4 and TRBJ2-2, with D perhaps TRBD1 (5 bases). The CDR3 loop spans 14 amino acids. Trimming left V 6 bases short and J 1 base short, with 9 bases between. CDR3 loop: CASSATGNTGELFF. Here the CDR3 DNA reads TGTGCCAGCAGCGCTACAGGGAACACCGGGGAGCTGTTTTTT.

This clonotype has at least ten counts. The chain joins TRBV11-2 to TRBJ1-6; a weak D match, TRBD1 (6 bases). Trimming cost V 5 bases and J 5 bases, with 13 bases left between them. Germline V gives CDR1 SGHAT, CDR2 FQNNGV. The length of the CDR3 is 15 residues. The CDR3 sequence: CASSIPGVDNSPLHF. The CDR3 bases are TGTGCCAGCAGCATTCCAGGGGTAGATAATTCACCCCTCCACTTT. The full variable domain, rest sourced from reference TRBV11-2 and TRBJ1-6, is EAGVAQSPRYKIIEKRQSVAFWCNPISGHATLYWYQQILGQGPKLLIQFQNNGVVDDSQLPKDRFSAERLKGVDSTLKIQPAKLEDSAVYLCASSIPGVDNSPLHFGNGTRLTVT.

This clonotype was detected ten times or more. The chain uses TRBV4-2 and TRBJ2-7; 9 positions match TRBD2. This CDR3 has 16 amino acids. Germline lookup yields CDR1 LGHNA and CDR2 YNFKEQ. Trimming at V came to 1 base and at J to 4 bases, leaving 8 bases not matched to a gene. The CDR3 protein is CASSQVALAGQYEQYF. In DNA form, the CDR3 reads TGTGCCAGCAGCCAAGTAGCCCTAGCGGGGCAGTACGAGCAGTACTTC.

The rearrangement uses TRBV6-5 and TRBJ2-7; 12 bases fit TRBD2. V shed 0 bases, J shed 4 bases, and the junction held 4 bases outside the gene matches. The germline V gene encodes CDR1 MNHEY and CDR2 SVGAGI. The CDR3 sequence is 16 residues long. The CDR3 loop is CASSYSTSGSMYEQYF. CDR3 bases: TGTGCCAGCAGTTACTCGACTAGCGGGAGTATGTACGAGCAGTACTTC.

This clonotype was seen just once. This sequence joins TRBV30 and TRBJ2-7; D is perhaps TRBD1 (6 bases). This CDR3 has 13 amino acids. Germline V gives CDR1 GTSNPN, CDR2 SVGIG (reference sequence). With 3 bases removed from V and 6 bases from J, the gap between germline ends came to 15 bases. CDR3 protein: CAWRKRQAGEQYF. CDR3 nucleotides: TGTGCCTGGAGGAAGCGACAGGCGGGCGAGCAGTACTTC.

This clonotype has more than one count but fewer than ten. The rearrangement uses TRBV24-1 and TRBJ2-5; the D gene is possibly TRBD2 (6 bases). This CDR3 is 15 amino acids long. The V end was cut by 1 base, the J end by 5 bases, with 13 bases between. Germline lookup yields CDR1 KGHDR and CDR2 SFDVKD. As DNA, the CDR3 is TGTGCCACCAGTGATTTTCCCGGGGGTTACGAGACCCAGTACTTC. Amino acid sequence: CATSDFPGGYETQYF.

This clonotype was counted ten times or more. V is TRBV24-1 and J is TRBJ1-1, with D tentatively TRBD1 (6 bases). The V and J ends lost 4 bases and 11 bases respectively, with 16 bases between them. Germline loops: CDR1 KGHDR, CDR2 SFDVKD. The CDR3 loop spans 13 amino acids. The DNA for the CDR3 is TGTGCCACCAGTGAATCGAACCAGGGGCAGGCTTTCTTT. It yields the protein CATSESNQGQAFF.

This clonotype was seen ten or more times. The chain joins TRBV10-1 to TRBJ2-5; either TRBD1 or TRBD2 may fit D (5 bases each). V shed 3 bases and J shed 5 bases, with 16 bases lying between them. The CDR3 extends over 15 amino acids. Germline assignment: CDR1 WNHNN and CDR2 SYGVQD (reference sequence). For the CDR3, the DNA is TGCGCCAGCAGTGACGGGGCGCGGGCACCGGAGACCCAGTACTTC. Translated, it gives CASSDGARAPETQYF.

There are many counts of this clonotype. This chain joins TRBV5-1 and TRBJ2-6; D ambiguous. Germline CDR1 SGHRS, CDR2 YFSETQ. V lost 3 bases to trimming and J lost 0 bases, with 7 bases between them. CDR3 size: 15 residues. The DNA for the CDR3 is TGCGCCAGCAGCTCGGACCACTCTGGGGCCAACGTCCTGACTTTC. As protein: CASSSDHSGANVLTF.

V and J are TRBV12-3 or TRBV12-4 and TRBJ1-1, with unresolved D. The CDR3 has 14 residues. V shed 7 bases and J shed 5 bases, with 17 bases lying between them. The CDR3 loop is CASTLSLSGTEAFF. The CDR3 DNA sequence: TGTGCCAGCACCCTCAGCCTTAGTGGGACTGAAGCTTTCTTT.

This clonotype was counted at least ten times. V gene TRBV9 combines with J gene TRBJ2-7; D remains unclear. Germline V gives CDR1 SGDLS, CDR2 YYNGEE. V was shortened by 7 bases and J by 5 bases, with 4 bases between the two germline ends. The length of the CDR3 is 9 residues. CDR3 in amino acids: CASGHEQYF. CDR3 nucleotide sequence: TGTGCCAGCGGCCACGAGCAGTACTTC.

The table lists this clonotype with many counts. This chain joins TRBV12-3 or TRBV12-4 and TRBJ2-2; 7 bases map to TRBD2. V gave up 5 bases and J gave up 10 bases; unmatched junction bases: 22. This CDR3 has 18 amino acids. CDR3: CASSQKPGGFISLAELFF. The DNA of the CDR3 is TGTGCCAGCAGTCAGAAGCCGGGAGGATTTATTAGTCTCGCGGAGCTGTTTTTT.

This clonotype was detected many times. The gene calls are TRBV28 and TRBJ2-7, with 9 bases that match TRBD1. This CDR3 is 15 amino acids long. The V and J ends lost 6 bases and 2 bases, in that order; junction bases with no gene match: 8. Germline V gene data show CDR1 as MDHEN and CDR2 as SYDVKM. The CDR3 region is CASRDRGVLTYEQYF. The CDR3 DNA is TGTGCCAGCAGGGACAGGGGAGTACTCACCTACGAGCAGTACTTC.